This T cell receptor beta chain is from a study of blood T cell repertoires in COVID-19. Looking at the study overall: From the United States, Italy and Spain came samples of acute and convalescent COVID-19.

Method: immunoSEQ multiplex PCR; TCRdb's copy keeps in-frame clones and lacks some. Counted here are approximately 150,000 clones, roughly 84% occurring once; the ten biggest clones make up roughly 18%. V shed 5 bases and J shed 5 bases, with 18 bases lying between them. Germline CDR1 and CDR2: SGHTA and FQGNSA. The CDR3 covers 15 residues. Two negative PCRs, clearance, or symptom resolution had been documented for recovered Cohort 3 donors. This receptor was obtained from a man aged 55 to 70 who had recovered from COVID-19. The material sequenced was PBMCs or T cells enriched from blood (not recorded which). The chain couples TRBV7-2 to TRBJ2-5, with D possibly matching TRBD2 (7 bases). DNA for the CDR3: TGTGCCAGCAGCCGCCGGGTTCGGGGGGCGGAGACCCAGTACTTC. It yields the protein CASSRRVRGAETQYF.